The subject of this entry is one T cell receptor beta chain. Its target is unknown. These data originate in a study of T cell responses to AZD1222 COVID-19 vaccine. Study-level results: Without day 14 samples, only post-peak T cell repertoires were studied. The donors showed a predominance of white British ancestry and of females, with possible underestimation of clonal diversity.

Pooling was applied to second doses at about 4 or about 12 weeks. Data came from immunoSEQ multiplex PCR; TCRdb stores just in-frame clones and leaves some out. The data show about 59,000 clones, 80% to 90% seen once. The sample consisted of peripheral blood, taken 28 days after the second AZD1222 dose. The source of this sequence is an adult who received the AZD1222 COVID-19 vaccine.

In nucleotides, the CDR3 is TGTGCCAGCAGCTTAGCCCCGGGACAGGGCTCCTACGAGCAGTACTTC. It translates to CASSLAPGQGSYEQYF. The chain recombines TRBV7-9 with TRBJ2-7, with TRBD1 identical over 9 bases. CDR1 and CDR2 from the germline V gene are SEHNR and FQNEAQ (reference sequence). The CDR3 runs to 16 residues. The V gene end was trimmed by 0 bases and the J gene end by 0 bases; junction bases not matched to a gene: 3. Drawing the rest from reference TRBV7-9 and TRBJ2-7, the complete variable domain is DTGVSQNPRHKITKRGQNVTFRCDPISEHNRLYWYRQTLGQGPEFLTYFQNEAQLEKSRLLSDRFSAERPKGSFSTLEIQRTEQGDSAMYLCASSLAPGQGSYEQYFGPGTRLTVT.